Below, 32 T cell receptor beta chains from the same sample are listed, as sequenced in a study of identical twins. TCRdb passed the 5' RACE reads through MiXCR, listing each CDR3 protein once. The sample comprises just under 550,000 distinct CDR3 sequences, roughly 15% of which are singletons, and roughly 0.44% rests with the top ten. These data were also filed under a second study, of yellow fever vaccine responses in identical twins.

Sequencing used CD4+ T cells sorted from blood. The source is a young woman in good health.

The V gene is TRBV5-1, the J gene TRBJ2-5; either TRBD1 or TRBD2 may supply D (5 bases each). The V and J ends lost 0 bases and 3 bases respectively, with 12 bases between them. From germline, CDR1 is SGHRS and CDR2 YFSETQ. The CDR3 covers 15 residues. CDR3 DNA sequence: TGCGCCAGCAGCTTGGCGGGCCGAGGGGAAGAGACCCAGTACTTC. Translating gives CASSLAGRGEETQYF.

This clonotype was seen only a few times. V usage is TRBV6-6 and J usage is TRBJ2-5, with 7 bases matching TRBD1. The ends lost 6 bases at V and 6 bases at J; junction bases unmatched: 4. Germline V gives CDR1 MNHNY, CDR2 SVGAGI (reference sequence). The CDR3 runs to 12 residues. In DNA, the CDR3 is TGTGCCAGCAGGACAGGGTTGAAGACCCAGTACTTC. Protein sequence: CASRTGLKTQYF.

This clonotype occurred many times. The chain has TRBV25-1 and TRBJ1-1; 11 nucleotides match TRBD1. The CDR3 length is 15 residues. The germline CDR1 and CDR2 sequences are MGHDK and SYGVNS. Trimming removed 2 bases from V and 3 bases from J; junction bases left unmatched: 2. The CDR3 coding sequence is TGTGCCAGCAGTGAAGGGACAGGGGGGCACACTGAAGCTTTCTTT. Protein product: CASSEGTGGHTEAFF.

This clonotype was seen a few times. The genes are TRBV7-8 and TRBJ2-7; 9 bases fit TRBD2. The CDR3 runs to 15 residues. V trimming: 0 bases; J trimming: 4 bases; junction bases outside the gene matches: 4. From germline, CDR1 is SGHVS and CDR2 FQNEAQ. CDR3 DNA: TGTGCCAGCAGCTTAGCAGCGGGGGGACCATACGAGCAGTACGTC. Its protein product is CASSLAAGGPYEQYV.

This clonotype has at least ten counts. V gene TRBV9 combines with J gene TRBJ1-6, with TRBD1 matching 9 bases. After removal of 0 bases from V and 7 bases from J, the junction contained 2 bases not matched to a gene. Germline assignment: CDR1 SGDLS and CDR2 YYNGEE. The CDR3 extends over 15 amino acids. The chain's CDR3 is CASSVEDRGNSPLHF. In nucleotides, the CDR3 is TGTGCCAGCAGCGTAGAGGACAGGGGAAATTCACCCCTCCACTTT.

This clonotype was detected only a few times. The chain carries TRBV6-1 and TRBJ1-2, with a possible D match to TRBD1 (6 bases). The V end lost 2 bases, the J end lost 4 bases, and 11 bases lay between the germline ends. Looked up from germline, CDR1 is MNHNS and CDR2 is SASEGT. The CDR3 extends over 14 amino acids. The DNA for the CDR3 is TGTGCCAGCAGTGAAAGTCAGGGGTTCTATGGCTACACCTTC. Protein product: CASSESQGFYGYTF.

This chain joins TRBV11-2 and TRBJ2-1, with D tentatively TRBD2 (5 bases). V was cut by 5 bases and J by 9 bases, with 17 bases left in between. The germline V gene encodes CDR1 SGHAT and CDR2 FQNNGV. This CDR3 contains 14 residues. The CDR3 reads CASSPSGLLGEQFF. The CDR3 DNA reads TGTGCCAGCAGCCCGTCAGGACTTCTGGGTGAGCAGTTCTTC.

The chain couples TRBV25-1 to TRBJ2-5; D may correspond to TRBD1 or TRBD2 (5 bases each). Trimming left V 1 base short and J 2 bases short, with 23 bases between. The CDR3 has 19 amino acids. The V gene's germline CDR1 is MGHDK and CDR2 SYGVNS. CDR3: CASSESVSGTEKYQETQYF. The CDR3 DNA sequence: TGTGCCAGCAGTGAATCAGTATCCGGGACCGAAAAATATCAAGAGACCCAGTACTTC.

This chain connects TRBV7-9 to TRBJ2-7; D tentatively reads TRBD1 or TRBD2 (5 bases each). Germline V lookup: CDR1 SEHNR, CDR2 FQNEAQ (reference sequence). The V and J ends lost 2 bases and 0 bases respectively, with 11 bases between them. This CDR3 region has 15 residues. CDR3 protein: CASSLIDGASYEQYF. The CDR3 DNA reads TGTGCCAGCAGCTTAATTGACGGGGCCTCCTACGAGCAGTACTTC.

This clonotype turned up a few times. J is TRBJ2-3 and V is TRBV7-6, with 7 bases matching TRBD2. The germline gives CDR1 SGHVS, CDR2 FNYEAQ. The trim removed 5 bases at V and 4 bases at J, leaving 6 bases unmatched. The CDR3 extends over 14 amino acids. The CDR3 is CASSPGLVADTQYF. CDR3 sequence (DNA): TGTGCCAGCAGCCCTGGACTAGTAGCAGATACGCAGTATTTT.

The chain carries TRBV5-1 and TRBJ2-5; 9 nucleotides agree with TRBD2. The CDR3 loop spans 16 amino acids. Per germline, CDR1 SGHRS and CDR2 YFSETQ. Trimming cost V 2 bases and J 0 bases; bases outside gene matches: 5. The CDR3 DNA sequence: TGCGCCAGCAGCTTCTGGCCTAGCGGGAACCAAGAGACCCAGTACTTC. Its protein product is CASSFWPSGNQETQYF.

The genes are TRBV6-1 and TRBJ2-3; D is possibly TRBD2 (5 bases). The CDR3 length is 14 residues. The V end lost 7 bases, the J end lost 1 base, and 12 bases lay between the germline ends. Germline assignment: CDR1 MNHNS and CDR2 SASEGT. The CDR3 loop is CASTDYLGTDTQYF. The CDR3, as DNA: TGTGCCAGCACCGACTACCTGGGCACAGATACGCAGTATTTT.

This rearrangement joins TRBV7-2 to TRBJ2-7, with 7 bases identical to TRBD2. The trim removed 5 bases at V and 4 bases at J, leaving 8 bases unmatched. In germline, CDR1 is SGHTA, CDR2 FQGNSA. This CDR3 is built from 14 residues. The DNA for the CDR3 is TGTGCCAGCAGCCAGACGGGACTACCGTACGAGCAGTACTTC. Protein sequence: CASSQTGLPYEQYF.

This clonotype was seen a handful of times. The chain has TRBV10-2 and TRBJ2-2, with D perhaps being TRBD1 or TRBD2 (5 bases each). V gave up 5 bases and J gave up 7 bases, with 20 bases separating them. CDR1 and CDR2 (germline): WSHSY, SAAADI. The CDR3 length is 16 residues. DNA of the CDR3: TGCGCCAGCAGTTCCCCAGGGACGGTGGAGGTCGGGGAGCTGTTTTTT. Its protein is CASSSPGTVEVGELFF.

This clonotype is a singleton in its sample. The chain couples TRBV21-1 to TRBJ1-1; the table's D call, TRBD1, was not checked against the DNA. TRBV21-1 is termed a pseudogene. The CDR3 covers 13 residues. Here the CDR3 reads CARDQGQNTEAFF. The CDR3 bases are TGTGCCAGAGACCAGGGGCAGAACACTGAAGCTTTCTTT.

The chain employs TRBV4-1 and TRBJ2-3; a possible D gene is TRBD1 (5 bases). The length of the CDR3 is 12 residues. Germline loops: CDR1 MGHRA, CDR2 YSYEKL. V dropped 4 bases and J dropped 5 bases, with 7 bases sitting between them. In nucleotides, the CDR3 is TGCGCCAGCAGCCGGGGCCAAGATACGCAGTATTTT. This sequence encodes CASSRGQDTQYF.

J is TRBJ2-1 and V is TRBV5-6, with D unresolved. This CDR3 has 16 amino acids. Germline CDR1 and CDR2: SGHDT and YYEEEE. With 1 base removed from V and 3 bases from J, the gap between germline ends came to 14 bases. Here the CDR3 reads CASSLIPQLNYNEQFF. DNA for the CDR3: TGTGCCAGCAGCTTGATTCCTCAACTGAACTACAATGAGCAGTTCTTC.

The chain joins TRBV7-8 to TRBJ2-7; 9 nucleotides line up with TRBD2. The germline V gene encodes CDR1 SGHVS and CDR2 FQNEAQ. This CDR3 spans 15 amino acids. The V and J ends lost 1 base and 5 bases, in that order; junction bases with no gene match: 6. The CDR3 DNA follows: TGTGCCAGCAGCTTAGTGCTAGCGGGATTCGACGAGCAGTACTTC. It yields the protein CASSLVLAGFDEQYF.

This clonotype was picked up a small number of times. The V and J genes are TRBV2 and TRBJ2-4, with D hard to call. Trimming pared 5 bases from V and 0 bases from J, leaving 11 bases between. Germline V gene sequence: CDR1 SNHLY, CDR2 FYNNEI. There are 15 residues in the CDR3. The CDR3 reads CASSSNSLAKNIQYF. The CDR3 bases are TGTGCCAGCAGTTCGAATAGTTTAGCCAAAAACATTCAGTACTTC.

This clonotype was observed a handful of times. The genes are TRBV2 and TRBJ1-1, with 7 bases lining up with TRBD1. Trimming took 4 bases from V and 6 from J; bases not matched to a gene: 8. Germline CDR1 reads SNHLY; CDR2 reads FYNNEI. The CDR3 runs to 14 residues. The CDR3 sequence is CASSVDRLQAEAFF. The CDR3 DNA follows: TGTGCCAGCAGTGTGGACAGGCTTCAGGCTGAAGCTTTCTTT.

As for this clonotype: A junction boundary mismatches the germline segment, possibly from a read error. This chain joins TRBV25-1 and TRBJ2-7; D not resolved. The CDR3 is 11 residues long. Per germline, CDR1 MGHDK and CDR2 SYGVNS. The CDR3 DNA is TGTGCCACCAGTTCCGCGGTTGAGCAGTACTTC. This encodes CATSSAVEQYF.

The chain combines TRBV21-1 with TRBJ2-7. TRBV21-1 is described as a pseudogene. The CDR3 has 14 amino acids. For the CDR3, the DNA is TGTGCCAGCAGCAAAGAGAACCGTTCCTACGAGCAGTACGTC. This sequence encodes CASSKENRSYEQYV.

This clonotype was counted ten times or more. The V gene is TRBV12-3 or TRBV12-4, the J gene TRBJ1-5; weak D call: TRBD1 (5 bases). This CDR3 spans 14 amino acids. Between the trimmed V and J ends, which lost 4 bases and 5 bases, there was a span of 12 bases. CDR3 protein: CASSSRGIDQPQHF. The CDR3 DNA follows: TGTGCCAGCAGTTCTCGGGGGATTGATCAGCCCCAGCATTTT.

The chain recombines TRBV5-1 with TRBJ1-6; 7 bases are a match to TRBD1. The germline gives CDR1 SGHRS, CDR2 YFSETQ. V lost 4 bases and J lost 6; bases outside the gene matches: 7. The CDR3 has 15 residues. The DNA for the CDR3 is TGCGCCAGCAGCATAGGGGGCAGCGGTAATTCACCCCTCCACTTT. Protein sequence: CASSIGGSGNSPLHF.

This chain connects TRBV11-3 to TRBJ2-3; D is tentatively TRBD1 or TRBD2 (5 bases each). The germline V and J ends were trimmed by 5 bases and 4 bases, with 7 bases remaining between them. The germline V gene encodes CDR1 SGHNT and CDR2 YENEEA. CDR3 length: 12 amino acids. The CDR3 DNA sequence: TGTGCCAGCAGCGGGGGTTCAGATACGCAGTATTTT. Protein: CASSGGSDTQYF.

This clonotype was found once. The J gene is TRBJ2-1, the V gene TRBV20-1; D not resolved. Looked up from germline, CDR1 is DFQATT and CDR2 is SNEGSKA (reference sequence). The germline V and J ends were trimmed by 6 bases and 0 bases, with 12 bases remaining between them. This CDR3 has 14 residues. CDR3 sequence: CSAPQGSSYNEQFF. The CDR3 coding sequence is TGCAGTGCCCCGCAAGGCAGCTCCTACAATGAGCAGTTCTTC.

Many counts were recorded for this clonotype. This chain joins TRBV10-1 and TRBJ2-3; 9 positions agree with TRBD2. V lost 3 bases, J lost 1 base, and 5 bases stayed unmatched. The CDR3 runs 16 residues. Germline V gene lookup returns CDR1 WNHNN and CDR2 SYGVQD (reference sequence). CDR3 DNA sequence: TGCGCCAGCAGTGACTTCGTAGCGGGAGGCACAGATACGCAGTATTTT. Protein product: CASSDFVAGGTDTQYF.

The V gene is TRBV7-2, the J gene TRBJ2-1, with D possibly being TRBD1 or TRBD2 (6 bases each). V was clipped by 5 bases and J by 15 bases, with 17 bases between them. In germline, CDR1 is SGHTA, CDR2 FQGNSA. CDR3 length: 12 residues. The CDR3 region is CASSPEGDPRFF. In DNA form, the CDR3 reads TGTGCCAGCAGCCCGGAGGGGGACCCTCGGTTCTTC.

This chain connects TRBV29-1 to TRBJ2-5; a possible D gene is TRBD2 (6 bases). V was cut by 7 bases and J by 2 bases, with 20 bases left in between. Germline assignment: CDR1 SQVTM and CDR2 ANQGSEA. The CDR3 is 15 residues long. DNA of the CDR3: TGCAGCGCCACCGATCGGACTACCATTCAAGAGACCCAGTACTTC. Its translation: CSATDRTTIQETQYF.

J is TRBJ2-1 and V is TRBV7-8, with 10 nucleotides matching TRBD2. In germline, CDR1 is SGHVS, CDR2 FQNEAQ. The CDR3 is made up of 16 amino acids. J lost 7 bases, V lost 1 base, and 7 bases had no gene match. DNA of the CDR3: TGTGCCAGCAGCTTAGGGCTAGCGGGAGTGACGAATGAGCAGTTCTTC. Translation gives CASSLGLAGVTNEQFF.

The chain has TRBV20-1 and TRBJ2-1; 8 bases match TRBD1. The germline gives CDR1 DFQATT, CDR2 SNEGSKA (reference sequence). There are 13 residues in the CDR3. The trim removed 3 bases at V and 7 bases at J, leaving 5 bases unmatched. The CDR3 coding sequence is TGCAGTGCTAGCCAGGGGGCAGGTAATGAGCAGTTCTTC. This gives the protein CSASQGAGNEQFF.

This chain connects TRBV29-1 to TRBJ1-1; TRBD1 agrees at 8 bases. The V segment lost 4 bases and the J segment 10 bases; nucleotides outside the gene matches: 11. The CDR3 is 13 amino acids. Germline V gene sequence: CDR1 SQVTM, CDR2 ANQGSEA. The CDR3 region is CSVGTGNFGGAFF. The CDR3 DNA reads TGCAGCGTTGGGACAGGGAATTTTGGCGGAGCTTTCTTT. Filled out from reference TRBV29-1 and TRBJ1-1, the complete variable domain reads SAVISQKPSRDICQRGTSLTIQCQVDSQVTMMFWYRQQPGQSLTLIATANQGSEATYESGFVIDKFPISRPNLTFSTLTVSNMSPEDSSIYLCSVGTGNFGGAFFGQGTRLTVV.